This T cell receptor beta chain was identified during a study of beta chain features in type 1 diabetes. On average, the one heparinised blood draw given by each donor was about 116 mL. As to this clone: Its antigen is unidentified.

Study findings and constraints: Although PCR might favor shorter templates, it would do so equally in patients and controls. When cDNA is sequenced, cells with high TCR expression could be over-represented. Type 1 diabetes patients had TCRB CDR3s that were shorter (moderately but significantly so) in all four CD4+ subsets.

Reverse transcribing all isolated RNA meant expressed TCRB transcripts were sequenced. Some clones are missing from TCRdb's copy, which holds only in-frame ones; the method was immunoSEQ multiplex PCR. The repertoire consists of 200,000 to 250,000 clones, with about 15% occurring once and the leading ten covering roughly 0.019%. The CDR3 covers 13 residues. Trimming left V 5 bases short and J 7 bases short, with 14 bases between. Per germline, CDR1 SGHTA and CDR2 FQGNSA. Material for sequencing was naive CD4+ T cells from blood. V usage is TRBV7-2 and J usage is TRBJ1-2; D unresolved. This TCR was sampled from a man younger than 40 with type 1 diabetes. The CDR3 region is CASSVDGVGGYTF. The CDR3 region has the DNA TGTGCCAGCAGCGTGGACGGGGTGGGTGGCTACACCTTC.